These 14 T cell receptor beta chains came from one sample sequenced in a study of identical twins. Via MiXCR, TCRdb re-called the 5' RACE reads, giving one row per CDR3 protein. The repertoire has approximately 620,000 distinct CDR3 sequences, under 9% of them found once; the top ten carry approximately 0.94%. Another study also made use of these data, one on yellow fever vaccine responses in identical twins.

The sequenced sample was PBMCs. The receptors come from a woman aged 18 to 35 in good health.

The chain recombines TRBV3-1 with TRBJ2-5, with D hard to call. Per germline, CDR1 LGHDT and CDR2 YNNKEL (reference sequence). This CDR3 spans 13 amino acids. The germline V and J ends were trimmed by 3 bases and 2 bases, with 7 bases remaining between them. CDR3 protein: CASSQVHQETQYF. In DNA form, the CDR3 reads TGTGCCAGCAGCCAGGTGCATCAAGAGACCCAGTACTTC.

V is TRBV27 and J is TRBJ2-7, with 12 nucleotides matching TRBD2. The germline V gene has CDR1 MNHEY and CDR2 SMNVEV (reference sequence). V lost 4 bases to trimming and J lost 4 bases; unmatched junction nucleotides: 8. This CDR3 region has 16 residues. The CDR3 here is CASSWDGGLAGYEQYF. The CDR3 DNA is TGTGCCAGCAGTTGGGACGGTGGACTAGCGGGATACGAGCAGTACTTC.

The rearrangement uses TRBV9 and TRBJ1-2, with D possibly matching TRBD1 (6 bases). This CDR3 has 16 amino acids. Germline V gene sequence: CDR1 SGDLS, CDR2 YYNGEE. V lost 0 bases, J lost 6 bases, and 18 bases lay in between. This chain's CDR3 is CASSVESGDRRDGYTF. For the CDR3, the DNA is TGTGCCAGCAGCGTAGAGAGTGGTGACAGGAGAGATGGCTACACCTTC.

The chain couples TRBV11-1 to TRBJ2-7, with 11 bases identical to TRBD2. The trim removed 0 bases at V and 0 bases at J, leaving 10 bases unmatched. Per germline, CDR1 SGHAT and CDR2 FQDESV (reference sequence). The CDR3 contains 19 residues. In DNA, the CDR3 is TGTGCCAGCAGCTTAGCGGACAGGCGAACTAGCGGGAGCTCCTACGAGCAGTACTTC. Translation gives CASSLADRRTSGSSYEQYF.

DNA of the CDR3: TGTGCCAGCAGGGCGGTCTTGAACACTGAAGCTTTCTTT. Translating it yields CASRAVLNTEAFF. The J gene is TRBJ1-1, the V gene TRBV25-1; D is unclear. The CDR3 runs 13 residues. The germline V and J ends were trimmed by 6 bases and 0 bases, with 8 bases remaining between them. Germline V gives CDR1 MGHDK, CDR2 SYGVNS.

This chain connects TRBV5-5 to TRBJ2-3; TRBD1 aligns across 8 bases. V was clipped by 2 bases and J by 4 bases; unmatched bases: 6. The CDR3 length is 15 residues. CDR1 is SGHKS and CDR2 is YYEKEE in the germline V gene (reference sequence). CDR3 nucleotides: TGTGCCAGCAGCTTTCTGACAGGGGAGGCAGATACGCAGTATTTT. It encodes CASSFLTGEADTQYF.

The chain links TRBV11-2 to TRBJ2-5; the match to TRBD2 covers 8 bases. This CDR3 has 16 residues. Germline CDR1 SGHAT, CDR2 FQNNGV. V lost 5 bases to trimming and J lost 1 base; unmatched junction nucleotides: 9. CDR3 DNA: TGTGCCAGCAGCCCTGGTGGTAGCGGGGTCCAAGAGACCCAGTACTTC. It codes for CASSPGGSGVQETQYF.

The table lists this clonotype with many counts. The J gene is TRBJ2-2, the V gene TRBV6-5; the D is unclear. From germline, CDR1 is MNHEY and CDR2 SVGAGI. The CDR3 covers 13 residues. The V end was cut by 3 bases, the J end by 5 bases, with 7 bases between. Here the CDR3 DNA reads TGTGCCAGCAGTTATCAATGGACCGGGGAGCTGTTTTTT. Protein product: CASSYQWTGELFF.

This clonotype has more than one count but fewer than ten. The V and J genes are TRBV19 and TRBJ1-6; D perhaps matches TRBD1 (6 bases). The CDR3 runs to 14 residues. V was cut by 8 bases and J by 10 bases, with 18 bases left in between. Germline values: CDR1 LNHDA, CDR2 SQIVND (reference sequence). The CDR3 DNA reads as TGTGCCAGTCTAGAGCGGGGGGCAGGGTCACCCCTCCACTTT. This encodes CASLERGAGSPLHF.

This clonotype turned up a few times. The chain employs TRBV12-3 or TRBV12-4 and TRBJ2-3; tentative D call: TRBD2 (6 bases). The CDR3 length is 15 residues. V was pared by 4 bases and J by 8 bases, with 19 bases between. The CDR3 here is CASSYGTAARGTQYF. In nucleotides, the CDR3 is TGTGCCAGCAGTTACGGGACTGCAGCCCGCGGTACGCAGTATTTT.

The chain employs TRBV6-4 and TRBJ2-1, with 10 bases fitting TRBD2. The CDR3 contains 15 residues. Germline CDR1 and CDR2: MRHNA and SNTAGT. The ends lost 2 bases at V and 4 bases at J; junction bases unmatched: 2. CDR3 nucleotides: TGTGCCAGCAGTGACGAGCGGGGGGGATACAATGAGCAGTTCTTC. It yields the protein CASSDERGGYNEQFF.

This clonotype has a handful of counts. The J gene is TRBJ1-2, the V gene TRBV4-3; D is ambiguous. Trimming cost V 0 bases and J 4 bases, with 15 bases left between them. Germline V gives CDR1 LGHNA, CDR2 YSLEER. The CDR3 is 16 amino acids. The CDR3 DNA is TGCGCCAGCAGCCAAGATCTGTACAGCATACCCTATGGCTACACCTTC. It specifies CASSQDLYSIPYGYTF.

In its sample, this clonotype was seen a few times. This chain joins TRBV20-1 and TRBJ2-4, with 7 bases matching TRBD2. The CDR3 is 15 amino acids. CDR1 and CDR2 (germline): DFQATT, SNEGSKA (reference sequence). Trimming at V came to 4 bases and at J to 7 bases, leaving 13 bases not matched to a gene. The CDR3 sequence is CSATPPYGGSNIQYF. CDR3 coding DNA: TGCAGTGCTACCCCCCCCTACGGCGGGAGTAACATTCAGTACTTC.

The chain carries TRBV7-6 and TRBJ2-1, with TRBD2 matching 8 bases. After removal of 3 bases from V and 7 bases from J, the junction contained 14 bases not matched to a gene. The germline V gene has CDR1 SGHVS and CDR2 FNYEAQ. This CDR3 has 17 amino acids. CDR3 in amino acids: CASSLVHSERGKNEQFF. CDR3 DNA: TGTGCCAGCAGCTTGGTCCACTCTGAGCGGGGGAAGAATGAGCAGTTCTTC.